This record concerns one T cell receptor beta chain sequence. What it binds is not known. This specimen comes from a study of T cells after posttransplantation cyclophosphamide. Treatment was busulfan-fludarabine conditioning, a marrow graft, and cyclophosphamide on days +3 and +4. TCRdb keeps only in-frame clones here, not all; method: immunoSEQ multiplex PCR. The sample consists of tens of thousands of clones, roughly 87% of them appearing once. V was cut by 1 base and J by 5 bases, with 8 bases left in between. The CDR3 sequence is 12 residues long. Germline CDR1 and CDR2: SQVTM and ANQGSEA. General study findings and limits: Skin or GI-infiltrating T cells shared few TRB sequences with blood. Recipient CMV seropositivity and CMV reactivation strongly tracked TRB clonality. Donor CD8+ memory clones often dominated recipient blood repertoires at later times.

The rearrangement links TRBV29-1 to TRBJ1-1, with D possibly matching TRBD1 (5 bases). Source: PBMCs, taken about 62 days after allogeneic stem cell transplant with posttransplant cyclophosphamide. The TCR was taken from a male patient aged 60-69 years who received an allogeneic stem cell transplant from a related donor and was CMV-positive. Some of the T cells might come from the graft donor. CDR3 nucleotides: TGCAGCGTTGAAGCAGGGTTTACTGAAGCTTTCTTT. Protein: CSVEAGFTEAFF. The full variable domain, in which reference TRBV29-1 and TRBJ1-1 provide the parts outside the CDR3, is SAVISQKPSRDICQRGTSLTIQCQVDSQVTMMFWYRQQPGQSLTLIATANQGSEATYESGFVIDKFPISRPNLTFSTLTVSNMSPEDSSIYLCSVEAGFTEAFFGQGTRLTVV.